This entry concerns a single T cell receptor (beta chain). The sample is drawn from a study of blood T cell repertoires in COVID-19. Study at large: The samples span acute and convalescent COVID-19 from the United States, Italy and Spain. Sources were T cells, B-cell-depleted T cells, or PBMCs; the material itself was cDNA or gDNA.

Sequenced by immunoSEQ multiplex PCR; TCRdb stores in-frame clones only, minus some. Of 150,000 to 200,000 clones detected, around nine tenths appear once; the ten largest clones hold 10%. Followed over time, Seattle patients had been enrolled while infection was active. The CDR3 is 12 amino acids. Trimming removed 7 bases from V and 8 bases from J, with 14 bases in between. Germline assignment: CDR1 MGHDK and CDR2 SYGVNS. V gene TRBV25-1 combines with J gene TRBJ1-1; D is undetermined. This receptor was identified in a woman in her seventies with COVID-19, enrolled during active disease. Sequencing was performed on peripheral blood. The DNA of the CDR3 is TGTGCCAGCAAATCCACCGCGCGGGAAGCTTTCTTT. This translates into CASKSTAREAFF. The full variable domain, with the rest looked up from reference TRBV25-1 and TRBJ1-1, is EADIYQTPRYLVIGTGKKITLECSQTMGHDKMYWYQQDPGMELHLIHYSYGVNSTEKGDLSSESTVSRIRTEHFPLTLESARPSHTSQYLCASKSTAREAFFGQGTRLTVV.